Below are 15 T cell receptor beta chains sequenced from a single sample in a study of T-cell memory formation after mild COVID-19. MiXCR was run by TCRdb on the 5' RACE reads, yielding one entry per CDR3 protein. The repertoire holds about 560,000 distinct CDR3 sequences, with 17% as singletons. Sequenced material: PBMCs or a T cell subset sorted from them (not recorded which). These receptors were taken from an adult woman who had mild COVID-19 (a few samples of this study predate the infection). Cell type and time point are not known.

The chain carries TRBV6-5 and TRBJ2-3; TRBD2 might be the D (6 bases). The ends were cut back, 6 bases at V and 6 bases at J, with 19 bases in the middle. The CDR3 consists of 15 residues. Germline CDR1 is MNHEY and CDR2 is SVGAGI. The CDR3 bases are TGTGCCAGCAGACCCCGGGACGTTGGGGGGGATACGCAGTATTTT. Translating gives CASRPRDVGGDTQYF.

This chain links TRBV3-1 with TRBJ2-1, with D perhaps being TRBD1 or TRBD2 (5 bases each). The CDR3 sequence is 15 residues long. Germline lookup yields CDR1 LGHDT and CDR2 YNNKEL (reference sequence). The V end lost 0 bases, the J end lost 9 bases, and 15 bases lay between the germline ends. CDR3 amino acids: CASSQDRRGASEQFF. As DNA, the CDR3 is TGTGCCAGCAGCCAAGATCGGAGAGGGGCTAGTGAGCAGTTCTTC.

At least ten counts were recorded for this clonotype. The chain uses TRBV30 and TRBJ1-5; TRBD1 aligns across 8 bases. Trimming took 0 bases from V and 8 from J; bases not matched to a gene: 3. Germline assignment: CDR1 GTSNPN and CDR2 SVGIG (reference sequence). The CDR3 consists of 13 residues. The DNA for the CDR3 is TGTGCCTGGAGTGTATCAGGGGGCAAGCCCCAGCATTTT. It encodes CAWSVSGGKPQHF.

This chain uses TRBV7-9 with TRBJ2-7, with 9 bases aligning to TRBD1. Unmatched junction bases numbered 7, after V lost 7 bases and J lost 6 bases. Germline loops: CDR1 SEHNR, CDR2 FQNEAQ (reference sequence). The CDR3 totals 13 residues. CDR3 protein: CASNFGTGSEQYF. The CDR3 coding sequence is TGTGCCAGCAACTTCGGGACAGGGAGCGAGCAGTACTTC.

CDR3 region: CASSLSRDEQFF. Here the CDR3 DNA reads TGTGCCAGCAGCTTATCGAGAGACGAGCAGTTCTTC. J is TRBJ2-1 and V is TRBV7-9; D unresolved. Germline V gives CDR1 SEHNR, CDR2 FQNEAQ (reference sequence). This CDR3 contains 12 residues. V was clipped by 2 bases and J by 10 bases, with 9 bases between them.

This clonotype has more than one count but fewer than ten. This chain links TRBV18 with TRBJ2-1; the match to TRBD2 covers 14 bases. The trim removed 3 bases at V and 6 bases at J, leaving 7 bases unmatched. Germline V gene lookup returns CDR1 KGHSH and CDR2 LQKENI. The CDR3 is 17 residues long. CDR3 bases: TGTGCCAGCTCACCCCAACCGACTAGCGGGAGGGCCAATGAGCAGTTCTTC. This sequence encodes CASSPQPTSGRANEQFF.

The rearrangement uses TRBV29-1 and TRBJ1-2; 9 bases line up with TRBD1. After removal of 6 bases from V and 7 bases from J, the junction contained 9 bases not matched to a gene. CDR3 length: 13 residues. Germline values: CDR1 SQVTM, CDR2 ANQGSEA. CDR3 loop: CSVEQGAGRGYTF. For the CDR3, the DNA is TGCAGCGTGGAACAGGGGGCAGGACGTGGCTACACCTTC.

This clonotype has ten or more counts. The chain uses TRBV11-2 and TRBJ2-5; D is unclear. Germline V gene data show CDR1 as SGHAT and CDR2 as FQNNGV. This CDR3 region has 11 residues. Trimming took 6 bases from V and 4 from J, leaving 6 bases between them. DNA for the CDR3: TGTGCCAGCAGTTTTTTAGAGACCCAGTACTTC. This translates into CASSFLETQYF.

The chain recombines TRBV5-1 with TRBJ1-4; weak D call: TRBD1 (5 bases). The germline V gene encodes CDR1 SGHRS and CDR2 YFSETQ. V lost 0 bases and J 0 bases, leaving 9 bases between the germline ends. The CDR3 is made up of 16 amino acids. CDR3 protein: CASSLGGTATNEKLFF. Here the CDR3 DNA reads TGCGCCAGCAGCTTGGGGGGGACTGCAACTAATGAAAAACTGTTTTTT.

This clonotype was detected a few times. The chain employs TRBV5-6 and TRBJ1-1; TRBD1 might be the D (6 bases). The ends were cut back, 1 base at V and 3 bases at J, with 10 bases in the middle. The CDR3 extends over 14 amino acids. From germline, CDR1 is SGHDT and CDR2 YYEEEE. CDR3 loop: CASSLHREDTEAFF. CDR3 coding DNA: TGTGCCAGCAGCTTGCACAGGGAGGACACTGAAGCTTTCTTT.

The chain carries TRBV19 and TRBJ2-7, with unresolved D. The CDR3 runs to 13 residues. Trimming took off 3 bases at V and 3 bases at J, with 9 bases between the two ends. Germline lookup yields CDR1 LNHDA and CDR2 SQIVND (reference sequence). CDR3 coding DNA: TGTGCCAGTAGTATCGGTACTAACTACGAGCAGTACTTC. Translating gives CASSIGTNYEQYF.

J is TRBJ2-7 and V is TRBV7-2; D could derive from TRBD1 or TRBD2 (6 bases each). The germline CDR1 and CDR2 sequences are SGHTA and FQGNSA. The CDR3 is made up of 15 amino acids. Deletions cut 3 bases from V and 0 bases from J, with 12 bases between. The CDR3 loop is CASSFGGYRSYEQYF. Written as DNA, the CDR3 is TGTGCCAGCAGCTTCGGGGGCTACCGCTCCTACGAGCAGTACTTC.

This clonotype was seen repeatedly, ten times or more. The CDR3 sequence: CASSTIPNRGAYGYTF. CDR3 in DNA: TGTGCCAGTAGTACCATCCCAAACAGGGGCGCCTATGGCTACACCTTC. The chain employs TRBV19 and TRBJ1-2, with 7 positions matching TRBD1. CDR1 and CDR2 from the germline V gene are LNHDA and SQIVND (reference sequence). This CDR3 has 16 residues. The J segment lost 4 bases and the V segment lost 4 bases, leaving 12 bases of the junction unmatched.

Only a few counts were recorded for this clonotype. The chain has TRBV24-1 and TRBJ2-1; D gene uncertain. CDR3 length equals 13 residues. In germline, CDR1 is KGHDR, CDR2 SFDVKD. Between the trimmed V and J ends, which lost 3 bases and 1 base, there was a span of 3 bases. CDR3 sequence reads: CATSDMSYNEQFF. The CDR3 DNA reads TGTGCCACCAGTGATATGTCCTACAATGAGCAGTTCTTC.

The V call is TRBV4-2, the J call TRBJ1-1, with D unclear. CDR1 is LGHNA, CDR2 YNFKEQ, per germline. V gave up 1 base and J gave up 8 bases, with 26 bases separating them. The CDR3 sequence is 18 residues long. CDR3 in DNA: TGTGCCAGCAGCCAAGCGGGAGGGATGAGGTTGGGCGTCTCGGAAGCTTTCTTT. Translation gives CASSQAGGMRLGVSEAFF.